This is a list of T cell receptor beta chains from one sample in a study of shared T cell receptors in the human thymus. Using immunoSEQ multiplex PCR, the repertoire was profiled, and TCRdb retains in-frame clones only, with some absent. Of over 650,000 clones listed, approximately 87% are singletons. The sample was also reused in another study, on human thymus T cells.

Sequencing used thymocytes. The receptors derive from a boy younger than two with a congenital heart defect. The CDR3 runs from the conserved cysteine through the conserved F or W. D genes are given only for firm matches. Clone size is shown for a subset of rows, as once, few, many or a class of expanded clone.

j_call	clone_size	v_call	d_call	cdr3_aa	cdr3_nt
TRBJ2-7	-	TRBV30	TRBD1	CAWRNQGAYEQYF	TGTGCCTGGAGGAACCAGGGGGCCTACGAGCAGTACTTC
TRBJ2-1	-	TRBV9	TRBD2	CASSLGTSGENEQFF	TGTGCCAGCAGCCTTGGGACTAGCGGGGAAAATGAGCAGTTCTTC
TRBJ2-3	-	TRBV9	TRBD2	CASSVVSGSPDTQYF	TGTGCCAGCAGCGTAGTTAGCGGGAGCCCAGATACGCAGTATTTT
TRBJ1-5	-	TRBV9	-	CASSVERSYNQPQHF	TGTGCCAGCAGCGTAGAAAGGAGCTACAATCAGCCCCAGCATTTT
TRBJ1-1	-	TRBV28	TRBD1	CASSFRTGVAEAFF	TGTGCCAGCAGTTTCCGGACAGGGGTCGCTGAAGCTTTCTTT
TRBJ2-5	-	TRBV4-3	-	CASSQVPSRTQETQYF	TGCGCCAGCAGCCAAGTCCCTTCGCGTACCCAAGAGACCCAGTACTTC
TRBJ2-1	-	TRBV4-3	TRBD2	CASSQERISGGGSDEQFF	TGCGCCAGCAGCCAAGAACGAATAAGCGGGGGGGGTTCAGATGAGCAGTTCTTC
TRBJ1-5	-	TRBV7-5	-	CARSLERISNQPQHF	TGTGCCAGAAGCCTAGAGAGGATTAGCAATCAGCCCCAGCATTTT
TRBJ1-2	-	TRBV29-1	TRBD1	CSVEDRGRFANYGYTF	TGCAGCGTTGAAGACAGGGGGCGCTTCGCTAACTATGGCTACACCTTC
TRBJ2-3	-	TRBV11-3	-	CASSAPSPHTDTQYF	TGTGCCAGCAGCGCCCCTAGCCCCCACACAGATACGCAGTATTTT
TRBJ1-1	-	TRBV5-1	-	CASSMRRGITNTEAFF	TGCGCCAGCAGTATGCGACGGGGGATTACGAACACTGAAGCTTTCTTT
TRBJ2-3	-	TRBV7-8	TRBD1	CASSAGTGGIEQYF	TGTGCCAGCAGCGCGGGGACAGGCGGAATCGAGCAGTATTTT
TRBJ2-2	-	TRBV10-3	TRBD1	CAISEAGGWELFF	TGTGCCATCAGTGAAGCAGGGGGCTGGGAGCTGTTTTTT
TRBJ1-1	-	TRBV4-2	TRBD1	CASSQADRFYAFF	TGTGCCAGCAGCCAAGCGGACAGGTTCTACGCTTTCTTT
TRBJ2-4	-	TRBV9	TRBD1	CASSGNDRGNIQYF	TGTGCCAGCAGCGGAAATGACAGGGGAAACATTCAGTACTTC
TRBJ1-4	-	TRBV5-6	-	CASSLPGSADKNEKLFF	TGTGCCAGCAGCTTGCCGGGGTCGGCGGATAAGAATGAAAAACTGTTTTTT
TRBJ2-7	-	TRBV10-3	-	CAIRTLGVDTYYEQYF	TGTGCCATCAGGACATTAGGGGTTGACACCTACTACGAGCAGTACTTC
TRBJ2-1	-	TRBV14	TRBD2	CASSQRTSEYNEQFF	TGTGCCAGCAGCCAACGGACTAGCGAGTACAATGAGCAGTTCTTC
TRBJ2-5	-	TRBV29-1	-	CSSRQLQETQYF	TGCAGCTCCCGACAGCTCCAAGAGACCCAGTACTTC
TRBJ2-7	once	TRBV7-2	-	CASSSTGFNLYEQYF	TGTGCCAGCAGCTCGACAGGTTTTAACCTTTACGAGCAGTACTTC
TRBJ1-2	-	TRBV30	TRBD1	CAWSGGQGYGYTF	TGTGCCTGGAGTGGAGGACAGGGGTATGGCTACACCTTC
TRBJ2-7	few	TRBV28	TRBD2	CASISSGGYEQYF	TGTGCCAGCATCTCTAGCGGGGGCTACGAGCAGTACTTC
TRBJ2-2	-	TRBV9	TRBD1	CASSPSAGTGKAGELFF	TGTGCCAGCAGCCCTTCTGCCGGGACAGGGAAGGCCGGGGAGCTGTTTTTT
TRBJ2-7	few	TRBV6-5	TRBD2	CASSLGLAGGHYEQYF	TGTGCCAGCAGTTTGGGACTAGCGGGAGGTCACTACGAGCAGTACTTC
TRBJ2-7	-	TRBV11-2	-	CASSLVPSPYEQYF	TGTGCCAGCAGCTTAGTACCTAGCCCGTACGAGCAGTACTTC
TRBJ2-1	once	TRBV29-1	-	CSVERFWRTDEQFF	TGCAGCGTTGAGAGGTTCTGGAGGACCGATGAGCAGTTCTTC
TRBJ1-4	-	TRBV6-6	-	CASSYSSYATNEKLFF	TGTGCCAGCAGTTACTCCTCGTATGCAACTAATGAAAAACTGTTTTTT
TRBJ1-1	-	TRBV6-4	-	CASSDRSMNTEAFF	TGTGCCAGCAGTGACAGGAGCATGAACACTGAAGCTTTCTTT
TRBJ1-5	-	TRBV2	-	CASSDAGTYYSNQPQHF	TGTGCCAGCAGTGATGCGGGGACCTACTATAGCAATCAGCCCCAGCATTTT
TRBJ2-2	-	TRBV9	-	CASSVGSRSYPNTGELFF	TGTGCCAGCAGCGTAGGCAGCAGGTCCTATCCGAACACCGGGGAGCTGTTTTTT
TRBJ2-7	-	TRBV14	TRBD1	CASSQVTGTASSYEQYF	TGTGCCAGCAGCCAAGTGACCGGGACAGCGAGCTCCTACGAGCAGTACTTC
TRBJ1-1	-	TRBV19	-	CASSPEFTVNTEAFF	TGTGCCAGTAGCCCCGAATTCACAGTGAACACTGAAGCTTTCTTT
TRBJ2-2	-	TRBV5-4	-	CASSVRQTNTGELFF	TGTGCCAGCAGCGTGAGACAGACGAACACCGGGGAGCTGTTTTTT
TRBJ1-3	-	TRBV19	TRBD1	CASRSWTGDLGNTIYF	TGTGCCAGTAGGAGTTGGACAGGAGATTTAGGAAACACCATATATTTT
TRBJ2-7	-	TRBV10-2	TRBD2	CASSESNPGLAHKSSYEQYF	TGCGCCAGCAGTGAGTCAAACCCGGGACTAGCCCACAAAAGCTCCTACGAGCAGTACTTC
TRBJ2-1	-	TRBV5-6	TRBD2	CASSSTSSGGPGEQFF	TGTGCCAGCAGCTCCACATCTAGCGGGGGGCCCGGTGAGCAGTTCTTC
TRBJ2-7	-	TRBV6-4	TRBD2	CASSDSSFCPGEGRNEQYF	TGTGCCAGCAGTGACTCGTCCTTTTGCCCGGGGGAGGGGAGGAACGAGCAGTACTTC
TRBJ2-7	-	TRBV5-1	TRBD1	CASRPAGQGFYEQYF	TGCGCCAGCAGGCCCGCGGGACAGGGTTTCTACGAGCAGTACTTC